These 26 T cell receptor beta chains share one sample of origin, sequenced in a study of blood T cell repertoires in COVID-19. Repertoires were generated with immunoSEQ multiplex PCR, while TCRdb's copy carries only in-frame clones and drops some. The sample records about 210,000 clones, 88% being singletons. Sequenced sample: peripheral blood. Receptors originate from a man aged 65 to 85 with acute or convalescent COVID-19.

The V gene is TRBV10-3, the J gene TRBJ2-6, with D perhaps TRBD1 (6 bases). The length of the CDR3 is 15 residues. Germline V lookup: CDR1 ENHRY, CDR2 SYGVKD. The germline V and J ends were trimmed by 8 bases and 2 bases, with 13 bases remaining between them. CDR3 loop: CAIGPAGAGANVLTF. In DNA, the CDR3 is TGTGCCATCGGACCGGCAGGGGCTGGGGCCAACGTCCTGACTTTC.

The chain couples TRBV9 to TRBJ2-1; no definite D call. The V gene's germline CDR1 is SGDLS and CDR2 YYNGEE. The V end lost 0 bases, the J end lost 5 bases, and 9 bases lay between the germline ends. CDR3 length: 14 amino acids. CDR3 nucleotides: TGTGCCAGCAGCGTAGGGCCCACCGACAATGAGCAGTTCTTC. Its translation is CASSVGPTDNEQFF.

The J gene is TRBJ2-1, the V gene TRBV6-5; 7 positions match TRBD2. Germline CDR1 is MNHEY and CDR2 is SVGAGI. The CDR3 has 13 residues. V shed 8 bases, J shed 2 bases, and the junction held 3 bases outside the gene matches. CDR3 amino acids: CASVSGTYNEQFF. CDR3 DNA sequence: TGTGCCAGCGTAAGCGGGACCTACAATGAGCAGTTCTTC.

This clone showed up just a few times. The chain links TRBV3-1 (or the pseudogene TRBV3-2) to TRBJ2-2, with D perhaps matching TRBD1 (6 bases). V gave up 0 bases and J gave up 5 bases, with 25 bases separating them. CDR1 and CDR2 (germline): LGHDT, YNNKEL (reference sequence). This CDR3 comprises 20 residues. The CDR3 sequence is CASSQERVDSYDTWTGELFF. CDR3 nucleotide sequence: TGTGCCAGCAGCCAAGAAAGGGTGGACAGCTATGATACATGGACCGGGGAGCTGTTTTTT.

The chain recombines TRBV6-5 with TRBJ1-2, with D unclear. This CDR3 comprises 13 residues. Germline V lookup: CDR1 MNHEY, CDR2 SVGAGI. The V gene lost 5 bases and the J gene lost 5 bases, with 12 bases spanning the gap. The CDR3 sequence: CASSPDTVYGYTF. CDR3 nucleotide sequence: TGTGCCAGCAGTCCAGATACAGTGTATGGCTACACCTTC.

The rearrangement joins TRBV7-3 to TRBJ2-7, with TRBD2 matching 8 bases. The V gene end was trimmed by 7 bases and the J gene end by 3 bases; junction bases not matched to a gene: 17. Germline V CDR1 and CDR2: SGHTA, FQGTGA. The CDR3 runs to 17 residues. The CDR3 DNA reads TGTGCCAGCAAGAATGGTGTGGCAGCGGGAGCTTACTACGAGCAGTACTTC. Amino acid sequence: CASKNGVAAGAYYEQYF.

This chain's CDR3 is CASSSGTSGYNEQFF. In DNA, the CDR3 is TGTGCCAGCAGTTCCGGGACTAGCGGTTACAATGAGCAGTTCTTC. The chain uses TRBV2 and TRBJ2-1, with 11 positions matching TRBD2. Germline-derived CDR1 and CDR2 are SNHLY and FYNNEI. The trim removed 5 bases at V and 4 bases at J, leaving 4 bases unmatched. CDR3 length: 15 residues.

The rearrangement uses TRBV7-9 and TRBJ2-7; perhaps TRBD1 as D (6 bases). This CDR3 region has 13 residues. Germline V lookup: CDR1 SEHNR, CDR2 FQNEAQ (reference sequence). The ends were cut back, 5 bases at V and 3 bases at J, with 11 bases in the middle. For the CDR3, the DNA is TGTGCCAGCAGCAAGACAGGTTTCTACGAGCAGTACTTC. Its protein product is CASSKTGFYEQYF.

The J gene is TRBJ1-1, the V gene TRBV5-1; D uncertain. V lost 4 bases and J 2 bases, leaving 15 bases between the germline ends. The CDR3 covers 15 residues. Germline V gives CDR1 SGHRS, CDR2 YFSETQ. CDR3 amino acids: CASSRSGPGNTEAFF. Written as DNA, the CDR3 is TGCGCCAGCAGCAGGAGCGGGCCCGGAAACACTGAAGCTTTCTTT. Complete variable domain (other parts from reference TRBV5-1 and TRBJ1-1): KAGVTQTPRYLIKTRGQQVTLSCSPISGHRSVSWYQQTPGQGLQFLFEYFSETQRNKGNFPGRFSGRQFSNSRSEMNVSTLELGDSALYLCASSRSGPGNTEAFFGQGTRLTVV.

This chain joins TRBV19 and TRBJ2-7, with D maybe TRBD2 (6 bases). The CDR3 length is 15 residues. In germline, CDR1 is LNHDA, CDR2 SQIVND (reference sequence). V dropped 6 bases and J dropped 4 bases, with 19 bases sitting between them. The CDR3 here is CASSAGGTGQYEQYF. The CDR3 nucleotides read TGTGCCAGTAGCGCCGGGGGTACGGGTCAATACGAGCAGTACTTC.

The genes are TRBV7-2 and TRBJ2-1; TRBD1 matches at 10 bases. The germline gives CDR1 SGHTA, CDR2 FQGNSA. After removal of 4 bases from V and 5 bases from J, the junction contained 5 bases not matched to a gene. The CDR3 extends over 15 amino acids. The CDR3 here is CASSSGQGGDNEQFF. The CDR3 DNA follows: TGTGCCAGCAGCTCCGGACAGGGGGGCGACAATGAGCAGTTCTTC.

V is TRBV29-1 and J is TRBJ2-3; TRBD1 agrees at 9 bases. V trimming: 4 bases; J trimming: 2 bases; junction bases outside the gene matches: 4. The CDR3 loop spans 14 amino acids. Germline CDR1 reads SQVTM; CDR2 reads ANQGSEA. As DNA, the CDR3 is TGCAGCGTTGCCCGGGACAGGGACACAGATACGCAGTATTTT. Its protein product is CSVARDRDTDTQYF.

The J gene is TRBJ1-2, the V gene TRBV5-6; D is perhaps TRBD1 (6 bases). Trimming stripped 0 bases from V and 7 bases from J, with 10 bases between. The germline CDR1 and CDR2 sequences are SGHDT and YYEEEE. The CDR3 loop spans 13 amino acids. The chain's CDR3 is CASSLGRGGGYTF. The CDR3 coding sequence is TGTGCCAGCAGCTTGGGTCGAGGGGGTGGCTACACCTTC.

The chain employs TRBV19 and TRBJ2-5; TRBD2 matches at 9 bases. The CDR3 length is 15 residues. Losses at the gene ends were 1 base for V and 6 bases for J; bases not matched to a gene: 6. Germline lookup yields CDR1 LNHDA and CDR2 SQIVND (reference sequence). The CDR3 spells CASSIGGLARQTQYF. The DNA of the CDR3 is TGTGCCAGTAGTATAGGGGGACTAGCTCGGCAGACCCAGTACTTC.

A single count supports this clone. The V gene is TRBV6-6, the J gene TRBJ2-6; TRBD1 matches 9 bases. This CDR3 spans 16 amino acids. Per germline, CDR1 MNHNY and CDR2 SVGAGI (reference sequence). J lost 3 bases, V lost 8 bases, and 8 bases had no gene match. CDR3 bases: TGTGCCAGCGGGGGACAGGGTATTGGTGGGGCCAACGTCCTGACTTTC. It yields the protein CASGGQGIGGANVLTF.

This clone appeared once. This sequence joins TRBV25-1 and TRBJ2-7; D call uncertain. This CDR3 is built from 12 residues. Germline assignment: CDR1 MGHDK and CDR2 SYGVNS. Trimming cost V 4 bases and J 0 bases, with 4 bases left between them. The CDR3 DNA reads as TGTGCCAGCAGTGTCTTCTCCTACGAGCAGTACTTC. Its translation: CASSVFSYEQYF.

The rearrangement joins TRBV5-5 to TRBJ1-2; D might be TRBD1 (5 bases). Trimming took off 6 bases at V and 8 bases at J, with 20 bases between the two ends. This CDR3 contains 14 residues. Germline loops: CDR1 SGHKS, CDR2 YYEKEE (reference sequence). The CDR3 nucleotides read TGTGCCAGCAACAGTCAGGGTTCCTTTTGGGGCTACACCTTC. This sequence encodes CASNSQGSFWGYTF.

This clone occurred once. The V call is TRBV6-5, the J call TRBJ1-2, with TRBD1 matching 8 bases. With V trimmed by 6 bases and J by 8 bases, 8 bases remained unmatched. The germline CDR1 and CDR2 sequences are MNHEY and SVGAGI. CDR3 length: 13 amino acids. The CDR3 sequence is CASRLGTGYGYTF. The CDR3 DNA follows: TGTGCCAGCAGACTCGGGACAGGTTACGGCTACACCTTC.

The chain recombines TRBV24-1 with TRBJ2-1; D is possibly TRBD1 (5 bases). This CDR3 has 17 amino acids. The V and J ends lost 7 bases and 4 bases respectively, with 22 bases between them. CDR1 is KGHDR, CDR2 SFDVKD, per germline. The CDR3 DNA reads as TGTGCCACCAGCCCCCCCCTGGGGCAGGGTAATTACAATGAGCAGTTCTTC. Translated: CATSPPLGQGNYNEQFF.

V and J are TRBV4-3 and TRBJ2-1, with D perhaps TRBD1 (6 bases). The CDR3 totals 16 residues. Germline-derived CDR1 and CDR2 are LGHNA and YSLEER. Trimming removed 0 bases from V and 2 bases from J, with 11 bases in between. CDR3: CASSQDFGTTYNEQFF. For the CDR3, the DNA is TGCGCCAGCAGCCAAGATTTTGGGACAACCTACAATGAGCAGTTCTTC.

The genes are TRBV7-3 and TRBJ2-1, with D possibly being TRBD2 (6 bases). V dropped 6 bases and J dropped 4 bases, with 16 bases sitting between them. This CDR3 has 15 residues. CDR1 SGHTA and CDR2 FQGTGA come from the germline V gene. DNA of the CDR3: TGTGCCAGCAGACAGGAGGGCCAGAGATACAATGAGCAGTTCTTC. Residues: CASRQEGQRYNEQFF.

This clone was counted only a few times. The chain is built from TRBV10-3 and TRBJ2-3, with 8 positions matching TRBD2. Germline CDR1 is ENHRY and CDR2 is SYGVKD. The CDR3 runs 13 residues. V was pared by 10 bases and J by 0 bases, with 3 bases of the junction left unmatched. For the CDR3, the DNA is TGTGCCACACTAGCGGAGAGCACAGATACGCAGTATTTT. Its translation is CATLAESTDTQYF.

The V gene is TRBV29-1, the J gene TRBJ2-7; TRBD1 might be the D (5 bases). This CDR3 comprises 12 residues. The germline V gene has CDR1 SQVTM and CDR2 ANQGSEA. The V and J ends lost 7 bases and 0 bases respectively, with 10 bases between them. Written as DNA, the CDR3 is TGCAGCGCTACGACAGACTCCTACGAGCAGTACTTC. It translates to CSATTDSYEQYF.

V is TRBV7-2 and J is TRBJ2-7, with TRBD1 matching 12 bases. The CDR3 is made up of 18 amino acids. The V and J ends lost 7 bases and 4 bases, in that order; junction bases with no gene match: 17. CDR1 and CDR2 from the germline V gene are SGHTA and FQGNSA. CDR3 bases: TGTGCCAGCAACCAGAATCCGGGACAGGGGGCGCTGATTTACGAGCAGTACTTC. Its translation: CASNQNPGQGALIYEQYF. Full variable domain (rest looked up from reference TRBV7-2 and TRBJ2-7): GAGVSQSPSNKVTEKGKDVELRCDPISGHTALYWYRQSLGQGLEFLIYFQGNSAPDKSGLPSDRFSAERTGGSVSTLTIQRTQQEDSAVYLCASNQNPGQGALIYEQYFGPGTRLTVT.

The chain carries TRBV14 and TRBJ2-5; 13 bases match TRBD2. This CDR3 has 16 residues. Germline CDR1 SGHDN, CDR2 FVKESK. J gave up 5 bases and V 2 bases, and 5 bases lay outside the gene matches. The DNA for the CDR3 is TGTGCCAGCAGCCAAAAGGGACTAGCGGGATGGGAGACCCAGTACTTC. This sequence encodes CASSQKGLAGWETQYF.

The chain links TRBV7-3 to TRBJ2-1; no clear D gene. This CDR3 spans 13 amino acids. The germline V gene has CDR1 SGHTA and CDR2 FQGTGA. Trimming took off 5 bases at V and 5 bases at J, with 10 bases between the two ends. The CDR3 DNA is TGTGCCAGCAGCCTGTATGCTAACAATGAGCAGTTCTTC. Protein sequence: CASSLYANNEQFF.